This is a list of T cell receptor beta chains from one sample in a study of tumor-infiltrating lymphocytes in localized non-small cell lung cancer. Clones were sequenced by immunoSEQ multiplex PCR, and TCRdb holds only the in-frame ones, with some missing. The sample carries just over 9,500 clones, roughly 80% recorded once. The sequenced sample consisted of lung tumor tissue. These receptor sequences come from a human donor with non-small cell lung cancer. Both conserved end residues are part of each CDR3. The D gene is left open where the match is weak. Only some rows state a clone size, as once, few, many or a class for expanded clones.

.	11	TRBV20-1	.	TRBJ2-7	CSARDPYEQYF	TGCAGTGCTAGAGATCCCTACGAGCAGTACTTC
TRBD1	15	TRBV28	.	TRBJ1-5	CASSPGQGRDQPQHF	TGTGCCAGCAGCCCCGGACAGGGACGAGATCAGCCCCAGCATTTT
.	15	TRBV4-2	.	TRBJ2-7	CASSQDPGSTYEQYF	TGTGCCAGCAGCCAAGATCCGGGGTCCACCTACGAGCAGTACTTC
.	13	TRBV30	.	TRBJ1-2	CAWSVRRTDGYTF	TGTGCCTGGAGTGTACGGAGGACAGACGGCTACACCTTC
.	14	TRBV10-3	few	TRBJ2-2	CAIRGAGNTGELFF	TGTGCCATCAGGGGGGCAGGGAACACCGGGGAGCTGTTTTTT
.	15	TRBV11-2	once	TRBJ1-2	CASSPSSTGNRGYTF	TGTGCCAGCAGCCCCAGCTCGACAGGAAATCGTGGCTACACCTTC
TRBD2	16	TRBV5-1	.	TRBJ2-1	CASSLGASGGLNEQFF	TGCGCCAGCAGCTTGGGAGCTAGCGGGGGTCTCAATGAGCAGTTCTTC
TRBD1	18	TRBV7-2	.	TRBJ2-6	CASSLGGQGSSGANVLTF	TGTGCCAGCAGCTTAGGCGGACAGGGTAGCTCTGGGGCCAACGTCCTGACTTTC
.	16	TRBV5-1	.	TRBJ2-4	CASSLINGGNKNIQYF	TGCGCCAGCAGCTTGATTAACGGGGGAAACAAAAACATTCAGTACTTC
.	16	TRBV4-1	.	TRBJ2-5	CASSQEPPGGGETQYF	TGCGCCAGCAGCCAAGAACCCCCGGGCGGAGGAGAGACCCAGTACTTC
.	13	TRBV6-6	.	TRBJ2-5	CASSALRGETQYF	TGTGCCAGCAGTGCACTCAGGGGAGAGACCCAGTACTTC
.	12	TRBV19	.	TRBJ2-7	CASSSGAGEQYF	TGTGCCAGTAGTAGCGGAGCCGGCGAGCAGTACTTC
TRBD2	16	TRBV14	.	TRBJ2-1	CASSKRLAGGYNEQFF	TGTGCCAGCAGCAAACGACTAGCGGGGGGGTACAATGAGCAGTTCTTC
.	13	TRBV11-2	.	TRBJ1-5	CASSLGLNQPQHF	TGTGCCAGCAGCTTAGGGTTAAATCAGCCCCAGCATTTT
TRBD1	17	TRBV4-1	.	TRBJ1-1	CASSQGPLDRGGTEAFF	TGCGCCAGCAGCCAAGGTCCCCTTGACAGGGGGGGGACTGAAGCTTTCTTT
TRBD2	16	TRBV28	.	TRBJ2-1	CASTPVLSGTLDEQFF	TGTGCCAGCACCCCCGTTCTGAGCGGGACCCTGGATGAGCAGTTCTTC
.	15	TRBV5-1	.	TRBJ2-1	CASSPAGTANNEQFF	TGCGCCAGCAGCCCAGCCGGGACGGCTAACAATGAGCAGTTCTTC
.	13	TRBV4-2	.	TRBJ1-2	CASSLDGVYGYTF	TGTGCCAGCAGCTTGGACGGGGTGTATGGCTACACCTTC
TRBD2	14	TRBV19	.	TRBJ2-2	CASSRASGTGELFF	TGTGCCAGTAGTAGGGCTAGCGGGACCGGGGAGCTGTTTTTT
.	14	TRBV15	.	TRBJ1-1	CATSGGDGNTEAFF	TGTGCCACCAGCGGAGGGGACGGAAACACTGAAGCTTTCTTT
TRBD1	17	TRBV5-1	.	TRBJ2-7	CASSPYLTGGASYEQYF	TGCGCCAGCAGCCCCTATCTTACAGGGGGCGCCTCCTACGAGCAGTACTTC
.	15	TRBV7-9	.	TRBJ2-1	CASSSGSSSYNEQFF	TGTGCCAGCAGCTCAGGATCCAGCTCCTACAATGAGCAGTTCTTC
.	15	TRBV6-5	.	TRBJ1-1	CASSYSRGPNTEAFF	TGTGCCAGCAGTTACTCTCGAGGACCTAACACTGAAGCTTTCTTT
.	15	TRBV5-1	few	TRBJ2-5	CASSLAGGQGETQYF	TGCGCCAGCAGCTTGGCCGGGGGGCAAGGGGAGACCCAGTACTTC
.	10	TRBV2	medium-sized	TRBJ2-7	CASRLDEQYF	TGTGCCAGCAGGTTGGACGAGCAGTACTTC
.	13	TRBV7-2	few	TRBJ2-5	CASSLGRVETQYF	TGTGCCAGCAGCTTAGGCCGAGTGGAGACCCAGTACTTC
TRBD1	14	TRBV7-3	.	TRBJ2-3	CASSSLTGADTQYF	TGTGCCAGCAGCTCCCTAACAGGGGCAGATACGCAGTATTTT
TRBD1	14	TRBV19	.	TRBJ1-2	CASTILQGNYGYTF	TGTGCCAGTACGATTTTACAGGGGAACTATGGCTACACCTTC
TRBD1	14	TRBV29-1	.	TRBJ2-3	CSVATGGYTDTQYF	TGCAGCGTCGCTACAGGGGGCTACACAGATACGCAGTATTTT
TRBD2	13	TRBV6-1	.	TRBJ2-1	CASRSSGRHEQFF	TGTGCCAGCCGGTCTAGCGGGAGACATGAGCAGTTCTTC
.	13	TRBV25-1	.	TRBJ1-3	CASSGRAGNTIYF	TGTGCCAGCAGTGGGAGAGCTGGAAACACCATATATTTT